A single sample is the source of the 7 T cell receptor beta chains below, sequenced in a study of T cell responses to AZD1222 COVID-19 vaccine. TCRdb's table, derived via immunoSEQ multiplex PCR, lists solely in-frame clones and lacks some. The sample has 150,000 or so clones, roughly 92% seen once; the top ten hold approximately 0.58%. Material: peripheral blood, obtained on day 0 of AZD1222 vaccination. Receptor source: an adult in good health.

This rearrangement joins TRBV5-5 to TRBJ1-1; D is unresolved. The germline V gene has CDR1 SGHKS and CDR2 YYEKEE (reference sequence). The V end was cut by 2 bases, the J end by 0 bases, with 8 bases between. The CDR3 is made up of 14 amino acids. CDR3 bases: TGTGCCAGCAGCTTTTCCGGGGTGAACACTGAAGCTTTCTTT. It yields the protein CASSFSGVNTEAFF.

The chain has TRBV11-2 and TRBJ1-1; D is unresolved. CDR1 is SGHAT and CDR2 is FQNNGV in the germline V gene. V was pared by 2 bases and J by 5 bases, with 6 bases between. The CDR3 totals 12 residues. CDR3 residues: CASSLSRTEAFF. CDR3 sequence (DNA): TGTGCCAGCAGCTTAAGCCGGACTGAAGCTTTCTTT.

The chain couples TRBV5-1 to TRBJ2-7; D is uncertain. Germline CDR1 is SGHRS and CDR2 is YFSETQ. The CDR3 is 12 amino acids. The V gene lost 5 bases and the J gene lost 5 bases, with 11 bases spanning the gap. CDR3 sequence: CASRTLGNEQYF. In DNA, the CDR3 is TGCGCCAGCAGAACTTTGGGGAACGAGCAGTACTTC.

The chain joins TRBV10-3 to TRBJ2-3; D may be TRBD1 (6 bases). With 6 bases removed from V and 5 bases from J, the gap between germline ends came to 15 bases. The CDR3 has 14 amino acids. Germline V gene lookup returns CDR1 ENHRY and CDR2 SYGVKD. The CDR3 DNA reads as TGTGCCATCAGGCCGGGACACTCCGGAGATACGCAGTATTTT. The encoded protein is CAIRPGHSGDTQYF.

The chain has TRBV5-1 and TRBJ1-3, with D possibly being TRBD1 (6 bases). The ends were cut back, 4 bases at V and 4 bases at J, with 18 bases in the middle. The CDR3 consists of 16 residues. The V gene's germline CDR1 is SGHRS and CDR2 YFSETQ. The CDR3: CASSIEVQGSGNTIYF. The CDR3 DNA reads TGCGCCAGCAGCATCGAAGTACAGGGTTCCGGAAACACCATATATTTT.

As regards this clone: This same CDR3 is encoded by further DNA sequences in the sample. This sequence joins TRBV9 and TRBJ2-7; D could derive from TRBD1 or TRBD2 (5 bases each). The CDR3 contains 13 residues. CDR1 and CDR2 from the germline V gene are SGDLS and YYNGEE. V was cut by 0 bases and J by 1 base, with 5 bases left in between. In DNA form, the CDR3 reads TGTGCCAGCAGCGTAGGGGGGTCCTACGAGCAGTACTTC. It encodes CASSVGGSYEQYF.

As regards this clone: This specimen includes other DNA sequences encoding the same CDR3. This chain uses TRBV27 with TRBJ1-2; a possible D gene is TRBD1 (6 bases). Germline-derived CDR1 and CDR2 are MNHEY and SMNVEV (reference sequence). This CDR3 comprises 13 residues. Deletions cut 2 bases from V and 4 bases from J, with 8 bases between. CDR3 DNA: TGTGCCAGCAGTTTAGGGGGGGCCTATGGCTACACCTTC. This gives the protein CASSLGGAYGYTF.